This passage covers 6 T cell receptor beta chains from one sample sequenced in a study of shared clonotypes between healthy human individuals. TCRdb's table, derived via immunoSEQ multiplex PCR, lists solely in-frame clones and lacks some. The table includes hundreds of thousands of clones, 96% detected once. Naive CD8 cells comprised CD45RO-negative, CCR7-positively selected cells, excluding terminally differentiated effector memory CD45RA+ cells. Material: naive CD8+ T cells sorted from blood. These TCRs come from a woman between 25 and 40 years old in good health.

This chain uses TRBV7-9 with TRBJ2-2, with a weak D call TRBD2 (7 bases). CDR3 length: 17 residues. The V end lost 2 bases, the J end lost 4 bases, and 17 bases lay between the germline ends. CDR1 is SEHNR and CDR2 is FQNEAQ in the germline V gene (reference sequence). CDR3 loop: CASSLLVGGRGTGELFF. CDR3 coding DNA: TGTGCCAGCAGCTTACTAGTCGGGGGGCGCGGCACCGGGGAGCTGTTTTTT.

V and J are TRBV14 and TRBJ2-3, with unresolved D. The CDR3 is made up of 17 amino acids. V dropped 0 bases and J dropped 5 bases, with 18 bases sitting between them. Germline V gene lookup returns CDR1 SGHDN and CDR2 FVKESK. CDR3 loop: CASSQDPVWLELDTQYF. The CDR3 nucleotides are TGTGCCAGCAGCCAAGACCCGGTATGGCTAGAATTAGATACGCAGTATTTT.

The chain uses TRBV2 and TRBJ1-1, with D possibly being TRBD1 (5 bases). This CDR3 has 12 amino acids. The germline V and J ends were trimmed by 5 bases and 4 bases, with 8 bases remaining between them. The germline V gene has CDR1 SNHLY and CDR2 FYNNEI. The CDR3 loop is CASSRTITEAFF. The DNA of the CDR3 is TGTGCCAGCAGTAGGACAATCACTGAAGCTTTCTTT.

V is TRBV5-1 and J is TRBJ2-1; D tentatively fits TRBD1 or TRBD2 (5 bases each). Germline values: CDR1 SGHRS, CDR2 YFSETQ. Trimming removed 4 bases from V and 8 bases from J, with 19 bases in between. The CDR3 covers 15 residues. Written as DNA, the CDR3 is TGCGCCAGCAGCATGGCCTGGGGACCAGACTATGAGCAGTTCTTC. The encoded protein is CASSMAWGPDYEQFF.

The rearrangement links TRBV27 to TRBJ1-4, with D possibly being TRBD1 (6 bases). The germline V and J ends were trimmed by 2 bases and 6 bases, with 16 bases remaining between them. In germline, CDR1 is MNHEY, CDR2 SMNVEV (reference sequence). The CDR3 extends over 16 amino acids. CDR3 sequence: CASSLSLGGLDEKLFF. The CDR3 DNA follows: TGTGCCAGCAGTTTAAGTTTGGGGGGGCTTGATGAAAAACTGTTTTTT.

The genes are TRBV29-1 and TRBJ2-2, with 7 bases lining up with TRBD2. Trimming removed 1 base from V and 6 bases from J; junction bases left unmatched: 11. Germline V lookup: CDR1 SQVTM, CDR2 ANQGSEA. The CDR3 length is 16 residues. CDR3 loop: CSVEGWEGPSAGELFF. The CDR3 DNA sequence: TGCAGCGTTGAAGGGTGGGAGGGACCTTCTGCCGGGGAGCTGTTTTTT.